Sequencing of this T cell receptor (beta chain) was carried out in a study of blood T cell repertoires in COVID-19. For the study at large: The study drew acute and convalescent COVID-19 samples from the United States, Italy and Spain.

The CDR3 spans 15 residues. Trimming cost V 0 bases and J 8 bases, with 12 bases left between them. The germline V gene has CDR1 SGDLS and CDR2 YYNGEE. Original processing methods: It was from reference gene primer amplification that nucleated cell counts were estimated. TCRdb keeps only in-frame clones here, not all; method: immunoSEQ multiplex PCR. The V and J calls and clone size are taken from that table; D and trimming were inferred from the DNA. The sample yields 95,000 to 150,000 clones, more than 60% seen once. This TCR derives from a man between 65 and 85 years old with acute or convalescent COVID-19. The chain recombines TRBV9 with TRBJ1-6; no reliable D call. Sample: peripheral blood. CDR3 in amino acids: CASSVAGLGDSPLHF. DNA of the CDR3: TGTGCCAGCAGCGTAGCGGGTCTGGGAGATTCACCCCTCCACTTT.